Sequencing of this TCR beta chain was carried out in a study of T-cell reconstitution after alpha-beta-depleted transplantation in children. Study-level findings and limits: When one year had passed after transplant, most T-cell counts and diversity came from newly produced T cells. Some patients' high day-60 TCRbeta diversity was traced to surviving recipient T cells and thymic progenitors. As was reported, about two months after transplant, alpha-beta T cells came from several hundred expanded graft clones.

The germline CDR1 and CDR2 sequences are DFQATT and SNEGSKA (reference sequence). The V gene lost 3 bases and the J gene lost 3 bases, with 15 bases spanning the gap. The CDR3 sequence is 14 residues long. In its sample, this clonotype was seen many times. What it binds is unknown. Preparing the TCRbeta library involved the use of unique molecular identifiers. TCRdb re-derived calls from the PCR reads in MiXCR, one entry per CDR3 protein. The repertoire has about 580,000 distinct CDR3 sequences, roughly 24% of them found once; the top ten carry 14%. The sequence was collected from a boy younger than two who had a stem cell transplant for acute myeloid leukemia, so the T cells may come from the graft donor. The chain couples TRBV20-1 to TRBJ2-7; a possible D gene is TRBD2 (7 bases). The sample in question was PBMCs, mostly from graft donor cells, obtained 360 days after TCRalphabeta/CD19-depleted stem cell transplant. CDR3: CSASWRGGLYEQYF. The DNA for the CDR3 is TGCAGTGCTAGTTGGAGGGGGGGCCTCTACGAGCAGTACTTC.